What follows are 13 T cell receptor beta chains derived from one specimen sequenced in a study of blood T cell repertoires in COVID-19. Some clones are missing from TCRdb's copy, which holds only in-frame ones; the method was immunoSEQ multiplex PCR. The data show some 93,000 clones, with 82% seen just once and 8% to 13% held by the top ten. Specimen: peripheral blood. The receptor source for this set is a man aged 65 to 79 with acute or convalescent COVID-19.

The chain combines TRBV5-6 with TRBJ2-7; 11 bases are a match to TRBD2. This CDR3 is built from 15 residues. V lost 1 base to trimming and J lost 6 bases; unmatched junction nucleotides: 6. Per the germline V gene, CDR1 is SGHDT and CDR2 is YYEEEE. The CDR3 DNA sequence: TGTGCCAGCAGCTTGCAAACTAGCGGGGGTATCGAGCAGTACTTC. Protein: CASSLQTSGGIEQYF. Filled out from reference TRBV5-6 and TRBJ2-7, the complete variable domain reads DAGVTQSPTHLIKTRGQQVTLRCSPKSGHDTVSWYQQALGQGPQFIFQYYEEEERQRGNFPDRFSGHQFPNYSSELNVNALLLGDSALYLCASSLQTSGGIEQYFGPGTRLTVT.

The chain is built from TRBV9 and TRBJ2-2; 9 bases are shared with TRBD2. V dropped 0 bases and J dropped 4; count of bases not matched to a gene: 10. Looked up from germline, CDR1 is SGDLS and CDR2 is YYNGEE. This CDR3 spans 18 amino acids. DNA of the CDR3: TGTGCCAGCAGCGTAGGTGTTAGCGGGGGATACCTCACCGGGGAGCTGTTTTTT. It codes for CASSVGVSGGYLTGELFF.

This chain connects TRBV7-9 to TRBJ1-1, with D hard to call. V lost 0 bases and J 5 bases, leaving 13 bases between the germline ends. The CDR3 has 15 amino acids. Germline lookup yields CDR1 SEHNR and CDR2 FQNEAQ (reference sequence). CDR3 in amino acids: CASSLAGTPGTEAFF. Written as DNA, the CDR3 is TGTGCCAGCAGCTTAGCGGGCACCCCGGGGACTGAAGCTTTCTTT.

This sequence joins TRBV18 and TRBJ1-1; 7 positions agree with TRBD1. Germline values: CDR1 KGHSH, CDR2 LQKENI. CDR3 size: 16 residues. The J segment lost 5 bases and the V segment lost 3 bases, leaving 12 bases of the junction unmatched. For the CDR3, the DNA is TGTGCCAGCTCACCGACAGGGCAGACAGGGAGGACTGAAGCTTTCTTT. Translating it yields CASSPTGQTGRTEAFF.

The chain is built from TRBV2 and TRBJ1-1; D may be TRBD1 (6 bases). The V and J ends lost 5 bases and 6 bases respectively, with 13 bases between them. CDR3 length: 13 residues. Germline lookup yields CDR1 SNHLY and CDR2 FYNNEI. In DNA form, the CDR3 reads TGTGCCAGCAGTCGCAGGGGATTAGCTGAAGCTTTCTTT. Translating it yields CASSRRGLAEAFF.

V usage is TRBV19 and J usage is TRBJ2-1; 9 bases are a match to TRBD2. This CDR3 comprises 16 residues. V shed 5 bases, J shed 4 bases, and the junction held 9 bases outside the gene matches. Germline CDR1 reads LNHDA; CDR2 reads SQIVND (reference sequence). CDR3 amino acids: CASSPVAGASYNEQFF. In DNA, the CDR3 is TGTGCCAGTAGTCCTGTAGCGGGAGCGAGTTACAATGAGCAGTTCTTC.

The sample holds a few counts of this clone. The chain couples TRBV4-2 to TRBJ2-7, with 8 positions matching TRBD1. Germline CDR1 reads LGHNA; CDR2 reads YNFKEQ. Losses at the gene ends were 4 bases for V and 2 bases for J; bases not matched to a gene: 7. This CDR3 comprises 15 residues. The CDR3 reads CASSPTRDRTYEQYF. In DNA form, the CDR3 reads TGTGCCAGCAGCCCTACCCGGGACAGGACCTACGAGCAGTACTTC.

The gene calls are TRBV14 and TRBJ2-7, with TRBD1 matching over 7 bases. Germline V lookup: CDR1 SGHDN, CDR2 FVKESK. This CDR3 contains 14 residues. J lost 3 bases, V lost 6 bases, and 8 bases had no gene match. The CDR3 bases are TGTGCCAGCAGTCGAGACAGGGTTCGCTACGAGCAGTACTTC. Its translation is CASSRDRVRYEQYF.

The rearrangement joins TRBV6-2 or TRBV6-3 to TRBJ2-7; 9 bases fit TRBD2. V was clipped by 0 bases and J by 4 bases; unmatched bases: 10. Germline lookup yields CDR1 MNHEY and CDR2 SVGEGT. The CDR3 sequence is 17 residues long. Here the CDR3 reads CASSYSASGTYGYEQYF. The DNA of the CDR3 is TGTGCCAGCAGTTACTCTGCTAGCGGGACGTATGGGTACGAGCAGTACTTC.

The CDR3 loop is CASRQTSGVGNEQFF. The CDR3 nucleotides read TGTGCCAGCAGGCAAACTAGCGGGGTAGGGAATGAGCAGTTCTTC. This sequence joins TRBV6-6 and TRBJ2-1; 10 bases map to TRBD2. This CDR3 is built from 15 residues. CDR1 MNHNY and CDR2 SVGAGI come from the germline V gene (reference sequence). Trimming took 6 bases from V and 7 from J; bases not matched to a gene: 9.

In this sample, this clone turned up once. The chain joins TRBV24-1 to TRBJ1-5; no clear D gene. This CDR3 is 19 amino acids long. V lost 1 base and J lost 4, with 22 bases in between. Germline CDR1 KGHDR, CDR2 SFDVKD. The DNA for the CDR3 is TGTGCCACCAGTGATTTCCCAACTTTTCGGCAGGATTTAAATCAGCCCCAGCATTTT. This gives the protein CATSDFPTFRQDLNQPQHF.

The J gene is TRBJ1-2, the V gene TRBV30, with 9 nucleotides matching TRBD1. The V and J ends lost 0 bases and 4 bases, in that order; junction bases with no gene match: 3. This CDR3 region has 14 residues. Germline CDR1 GTSNPN, CDR2 SVGIG (reference sequence). Here the CDR3 reads CAWSVQGARYGYTF. The CDR3, as DNA: TGTGCCTGGAGTGTACAGGGGGCGCGCTATGGCTACACCTTC.

To note about this clone: The junction differs from germline at one of its ends, possibly a read error. The rearrangement uses TRBV7-7 and TRBJ1-1; 7 positions match TRBD1. Germline values: CDR1 SSHAT, CDR2 FNYEAQ (reference sequence). The CDR3 runs to 20 residues. DNA for the CDR3: TGTGCTAGCAGCCTTTTAACCCTCGGACAGGATGCCCCGGGGAACACTGAAGCTTTCTTT. It is translated as CASSLLTLGQDAPGNTEAFF.